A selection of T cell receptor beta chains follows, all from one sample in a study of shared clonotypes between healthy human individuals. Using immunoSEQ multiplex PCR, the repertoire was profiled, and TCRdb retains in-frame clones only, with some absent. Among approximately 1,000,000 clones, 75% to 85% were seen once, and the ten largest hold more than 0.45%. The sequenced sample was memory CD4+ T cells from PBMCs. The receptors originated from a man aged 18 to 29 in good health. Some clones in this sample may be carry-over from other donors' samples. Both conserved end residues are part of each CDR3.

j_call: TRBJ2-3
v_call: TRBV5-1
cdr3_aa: CASSLLGEDTQYF

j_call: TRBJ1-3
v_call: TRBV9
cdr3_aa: CASSFQSSGNTIYF

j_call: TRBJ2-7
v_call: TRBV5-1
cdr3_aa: CASSLEHRGLDEQYF

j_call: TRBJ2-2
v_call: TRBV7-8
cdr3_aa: CASSITSGSIGTGELFF

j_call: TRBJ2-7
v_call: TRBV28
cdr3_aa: CASSLTYTPGDEQYF

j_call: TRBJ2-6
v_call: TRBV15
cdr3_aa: CATSAGVSFSGANVLTF

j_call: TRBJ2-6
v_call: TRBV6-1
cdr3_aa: CASSETGVSGANVLTF

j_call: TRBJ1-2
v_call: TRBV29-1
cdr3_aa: CSVVGQFGYGYTF

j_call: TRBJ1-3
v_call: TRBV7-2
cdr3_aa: CASSLFRTGNTIYF

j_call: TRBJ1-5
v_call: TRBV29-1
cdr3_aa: CSVGDSGQPQHF

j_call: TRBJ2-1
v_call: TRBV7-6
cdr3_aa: CASSLSPGGYNEQFF

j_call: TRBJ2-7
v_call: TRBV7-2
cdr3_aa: CASSTREGSSYEQYF

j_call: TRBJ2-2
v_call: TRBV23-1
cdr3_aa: CASSRGTGGCTGELFF

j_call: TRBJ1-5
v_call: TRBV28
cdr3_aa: CASSFGRGNQPQHF

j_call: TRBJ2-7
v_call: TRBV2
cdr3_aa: CASSEEGSGLEQYF

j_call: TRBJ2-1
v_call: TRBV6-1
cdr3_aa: CASSEASGAYNEQFF

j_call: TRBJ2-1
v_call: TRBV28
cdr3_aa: CASSSATPNEQFF

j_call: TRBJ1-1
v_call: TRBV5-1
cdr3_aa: CASSLQGLEEAFF

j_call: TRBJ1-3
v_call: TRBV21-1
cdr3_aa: CASSKVGGVAGNTIYF

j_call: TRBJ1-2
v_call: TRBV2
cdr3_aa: CASSSRAAGADYGYTF

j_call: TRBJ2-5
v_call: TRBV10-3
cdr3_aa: CAISGQQETQYF

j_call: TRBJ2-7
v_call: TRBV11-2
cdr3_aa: CASSLDNYEQYF

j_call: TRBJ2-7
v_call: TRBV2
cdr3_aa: CATQTSRYEQYF

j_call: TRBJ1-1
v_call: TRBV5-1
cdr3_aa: CASSLGGQGLTEAFF

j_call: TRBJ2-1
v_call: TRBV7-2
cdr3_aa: CASSLEGQRSNEQFF

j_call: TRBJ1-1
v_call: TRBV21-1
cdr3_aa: CASSSDKWSNTEAFF

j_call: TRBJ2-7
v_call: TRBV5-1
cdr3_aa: CASSLVSGSSYEQYF

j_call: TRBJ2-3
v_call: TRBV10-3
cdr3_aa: CAISVSAGGTDTQYF